This TCR beta chain came from a study of blood T cell repertoires in COVID-19. Study background: Samples came from the United States, Italy and Spain, spanning acute and convalescent COVID-19. T cells, B-cell-depleted T cells, or PBMCs provided the cDNA or gDNA that served as material.

Study processing details: Nucleated cell counts were estimated from reference gene primer amplification. TCRdb's copy holds only in-frame clones and misses some; the assay was immunoSEQ multiplex PCR. The DNA gave D and trimming, while V, J and clone size come from that table. The sample yields about 160,000 clones, 65% to 90% seen once. The CDR3 spans 11 residues. The germline V gene encodes CDR1 DFQATT and CDR2 SNEGSKA (reference sequence). V lost 6 bases to trimming and J lost 6 bases, with 9 bases between them. During active infection, Seattle patients enrolled and were then monitored through disease.

The chain couples TRBV20-1 to TRBJ2-1; D call uncertain. The receptor was derived from a woman between 40 and 50 years old with COVID-19, enrolled during active disease. The specimen sequenced was peripheral blood. CDR3 loop: CSATILNEQFF. Here the CDR3 DNA reads TGCAGTGCAACTATTCTCAATGAGCAGTTCTTC.